This TCR beta chain stems from a study of T cell responses to AZD1222 COVID-19 vaccine. Overall study results and limits: Only a handful of AZD1222 recipients, about six in all, had baseline seropositivity.

Points on this clone: Its antigen is currently unknown.

V was clipped by 3 bases and J by 7 bases; unmatched bases: 6. The CDR3 totals 15 residues. From germline, CDR1 is LGHDT and CDR2 YNNKEL (reference sequence). Clones were read by immunoSEQ multiplex PCR, and TCRdb kept only the in-frame ones, dropping some. Of 90,000 to 150,000 clones in the sample, 87% are singletons; the top ten hold around 2.6%. This specimen consisted of peripheral blood, obtained 28 days after the second AZD1222 dose. The TCR sequence derives from an adult who received the AZD1222 COVID-19 vaccine. The rearrangement uses TRBV3-1 (or the pseudogene TRBV3-2) and TRBJ1-5; 10 bases agree with TRBD1. CDR3 sequence (DNA): TGTGCCAGCAGCCACGGGACAGGGGACCGCCAGCCCCAGCATTTT. Its protein is CASSHGTGDRQPQHF.